These T cell receptor beta chains were read from a single sample in a study of graft-versus-host responses after intestinal transplantation. Some clones are missing from TCRdb's copy, which holds only in-frame ones; the method was immunoSEQ multiplex PCR. The sample carries about 13,000 clones, more than 25% recorded once. Sample: alloreactive CD8+ T cells from a mixed lymphocyte reaction culture, taken before intestinal transplant. These receptor sequences come from a human patient who received an intestinal transplant. CDR3s include the opening cysteine and the closing phenylalanine or tryptophan. Each record gives: clone size, D gene, V gene, J gene, CDR3 protein, CDR3 DNA. The D gene is left open where the match is weak. A clone size is listed for some rows: how often the clone was seen (once, few, many), or a class if it is expanded.

medium-sized	TRBD2	TRBV5-4	TRBJ2-7	CASSSGTSRSYEQYF	TGTGCCAGCAGCTCAGGGACTAGCAGGTCCTACGAGCAGTACTTC
.	.	TRBV27	TRBJ1-1	CASSPRGGEAFF	TGTGCCAGCAGTCCCCGGGGGGGGGAAGCTTTCTTT
few	.	TRBV4-2	TRBJ2-1	CASSQETGSSYNEQFF	TGTGCCAGCAGCCAAGAAACAGGAAGCTCCTACAATGAGCAGTTCTTC
medium-sized	.	TRBV7-9	TRBJ2-2	CASSLLLGVNTGELFF	TGTGCCAGCAGCTTATTGTTGGGCGTGAACACCGGGGAGCTGTTTTTT
.	.	TRBV27	TRBJ1-1	CASSLVLEGLSTEAFF	TGTGCCAGCAGTTTGGTATTGGAGGGTTTATCGACTGAAGCTTTCTTT
.	.	TRBV5-6	TRBJ2-2	CASSLEEIRGNTGELFF	TGTGCCAGCAGCTTGGAAGAGATCAGGGGGAACACCGGGGAGCTGTTTTTT
.	TRBD1	TRBV7-9	TRBJ2-3	CASSLEAWPGGIGDTQYF	TGTGCCAGCAGCTTAGAAGCTTGGCCAGGGGGCATTGGAGATACGCAGTATTTT
.	.	TRBV4-1	TRBJ1-5	CASSRSNGPLGVRNQPQHF	TGCGCCAGCAGCCGAAGTAACGGACCTCTTGGGGTTCGGAATCAGCCCCAGCATTTT
.	.	TRBV6-5	TRBJ1-1	CASSYGGASQAFF	TGTGCCAGCAGTTACGGGGGGGCGAGTCAAGCTTTCTTT
few	TRBD2	TRBV19	TRBJ2-1	CASSTHILGLAGDNEQFF	TGTGCCAGTAGTACACACATCTTGGGACTAGCGGGCGACAATGAGCAGTTCTTC
.	.	TRBV18	TRBJ2-3	CASSPLLSFSTDTQYF	TGTGCCAGCTCACCCCTTTTGAGCTTTAGCACAGATACGCAGTATTTT
few	.	TRBV7-7	TRBJ1-1	CASSLCFFGCRAFF	TGTGCTAGCAGCTTATGTTTCTTCGGGTGTAGAGCTTTCTTT
few	TRBD1	TRBV5-4	TRBJ1-2	CASSDRGYTNYGYTF	TGTGCCAGCAGCGACAGGGGGTATACTAACTATGGCTACACCTTC
.	TRBD1	TRBV4-1	TRBJ2-7	CASSQAPQGTYEQYF	TGTGCCAGCAGCCAAGCGCCACAGGGGACCTACGAGCAGTACTTC
.	.	TRBV18	TRBJ1-3	CASSPGRLSGNTIYF	TGTGCCAGCTCCCCAGGCAGATTATCTGGAAACACCATATATTTT
few	TRBD2	TRBV4-1	TRBJ2-7	CASSQVTSGSGTYEQYF	TGCGCCAGCAGCCAAGTGACTAGCGGGAGCGGGACCTACGAGCAGTACTTC
few	.	TRBV4-1	TRBJ1-2	CASSQEGSDAGLGYTF	TGCGCCAGCAGCCAAGAGGGGAGCGACGCGGGCTTGGGCTACACCTTC
few	.	TRBV5-1	TRBJ1-3	CASRNSSGNTIYF	TGCGCCAGCAGAAACAGCTCTGGAAACACCATATATTTT
medium-sized	TRBD1	TRBV29-1	TRBJ2-7	CSVEDRGESYEQYF	TGCAGCGTTGAGGACAGGGGAGAGTCCTACGAGCAGTACTTC
few	.	TRBV6-8	TRBJ1-5	CASSYGINQPQHF	TGTGCCAGCAGTTACGGCATCAATCAGCCCCAGCATTTT
medium-sized	.	TRBV4-1	TRBJ2-5	CASSQEGVGRKTQYF	TGCGCCAGCAGCCAAGAGGGAGTCGGGAGAAAGACCCAGTACTTC
.	TRBD2	TRBV29-1	TRBJ2-3	CSVEPVPGLPFSTDTQYF	TGCAGCGTTGAGCCGGTTCCGGGACTACCGTTTAGCACAGATACGCAGTATTTT
medium-sized	TRBD2	TRBV5-4	TRBJ2-3	CASSLDVRGGLGTDTQYF	TGTGCCAGCAGCTTGGATGTGCGGGGGGGCCTTGGCACAGATACGCAGTATTTT
.	.	TRBV28	TRBJ1-5	CASSQGLSNQPQHF	TGTGCCAGCAGTCAGGGGCTTAGCAATCAGCCCCAGCATTTT
.	TRBD1	TRBV5-6	TRBJ1-3	CASSGDRGILSGNTIYF	TGTGCCAGCAGCGGGGACAGGGGGATCCTCTCTGGAAACACCATATATTTT
.	.	TRBV18	TRBJ1-2	CASSPVGPEFYGYTF	TGTGCCAGCTCACCAGTAGGACCGGAATTTTATGGCTACACCTTC
few	.	TRBV19	TRBJ2-3	CASSIGTPHTQYF	TGTGCCAGTAGTATAGGGACCCCTCATACGCAGTATTTT
few	.	TRBV5-6	TRBJ2-7	CASSFGTSYEQYF	TGTGCCAGCAGCTTCGGGACATCTTACGAGCAGTACTTC
.	.	TRBV10-2	TRBJ1-2	CASSEAAGTGAYGYTF	TGCGCCAGCAGTGAGGCGGCCGGGACCGGAGCCTATGGCTACACCTTC
few	.	TRBV5-8	TRBJ2-2	CASSLSPGELFF	TGTGCCAGCAGCCTAAGTCCCGGGGAGCTGTTTTTT
.	.	TRBV29-1	TRBJ1-2	CSARQANGYTF	TGCAGCGCTCGACAGGCGAATGGCTACACCTTC
.	.	TRBV4-1	TRBJ2-7	CASSQDRDFSYEQYF	TGTGCCAGCAGCCAAGATAGGGACTTCTCCTACGAGCAGTACTTC
.	TRBD2	TRBV27	TRBJ2-7	CASSELTSGWDEQYF	TGTGCCAGCAGTGAGTTGACTAGCGGCTGGGACGAGCAGTACTTC
many	.	TRBV9	TRBJ2-7	CASSVGGRDDEQYF	TGTGCCAGCAGCGTAGGGGGGCGGGATGACGAGCAGTACTTC
few	TRBD2	TRBV5-1	TRBJ2-1	CASSLGERGAYNEQFF	TGCGCCAGCAGCTTGGGGGAGCGGGGGGCTTACAATGAGCAGTTCTTC
.	.	TRBV27	TRBJ1-5	CASSPLRGPFNQPQHF	TGTGCCAGCAGTCCCCTACGGGGGCCCTTCAATCAGCCCCAGCATTTT
.	.	TRBV11-2	TRBJ2-7	CASSLGGSSYEQYF	TGTGCCAGCAGCTTAGGGGGTAGCAGCTACGAGCAGTACTTC
once	.	TRBV9	TRBJ2-3	CASSVGGQTGDTQYF	TGTGCCAGCAGCGTAGGAGGGCAGACGGGAGATACGCAGTATTTT
.	.	TRBV6-6	TRBJ1-2	CARRAGNYGYTF	TGTGCCAGACGGGCAGGGAACTATGGCTACACCTTC
.	TRBD1	TRBV6-1	TRBJ1-2	CASSPTGDISYTF	TGTGCCAGCAGTCCCACAGGGGATATTAGCTACACCTTC
few	.	TRBV4-3	TRBJ2-5	CASSQERRGETQYF	TGCGCCAGCAGCCAAGAGAGACGGGGAGAGACCCAGTACTTC
few	TRBD1	TRBV28	TRBJ2-1	CASSPSGTGGLYNEQFF	TGTGCCAGCAGTCCTTCCGGGACAGGGGGTCTGTACAATGAGCAGTTCTTC
.	.	TRBV21-1	TRBJ2-1	CASSRRGVSEQFF	TGTGCCAGCAGCCGGCGGGGAGTGAGTGAGCAGTTCTTC
.	.	TRBV11-1	TRBJ1-3	CASSHLKGMIRNTIYF	TGTGCCAGCAGTCATCTAAAGGGTATGATTAGAAACACCATATATTTT
few	TRBD2	TRBV10-3	TRBJ2-1	CAIRRGVGEQFF	TGTGCCATCCGGCGGGGGGTGGGTGAGCAGTTCTTC
few	TRBD2	TRBV5-4	TRBJ2-1	CASSSPDWRGDNEQFF	TGTGCCAGCAGCTCGCCGGACTGGCGGGGGGACAATGAGCAGTTCTTC
medium-sized	TRBD1	TRBV13	TRBJ2-7	CASSSGQGTYEQYF	TGTGCCAGCAGCTCAGGACAGGGAACCTACGAGCAGTACTTC
.	TRBD1	TRBV28	TRBJ1-1	CASSLWGQAIEAFF	TGTGCCAGCAGTTTATGGGGACAGGCGATTGAAGCTTTCTTT
.	TRBD1	TRBV6-6	TRBJ1-3	CASSYRTGRYGNTIYF	TGTGCCAGCAGTTACCGGACAGGGAGATATGGAAACACCATATATTTT
.	TRBD1	TRBV4-1	TRBJ2-2	CASSQVTGAGGELFF	TGTGCCAGCAGCCAAGTAACAGGGGCAGGCGGGGAGCTGTTTTTT
.	TRBD2	TRBV19	TRBJ2-1	CASSHSSGGAGYNEQFF	TGTGCCAGTAGCCACTCTAGCGGGGGGGCGGGATACAATGAGCAGTTCTTC
.	.	TRBV19	TRBJ2-7	CASSIPGTYEQYF	TGTGCCAGTAGTATCCCCGGGACCTACGAGCAGTACTTC
.	.	TRBV28	TRBJ1-2	CASTPRVPYGYTF	TGTGCCAGCACACCCAGGGTTCCCTATGGCTACACCTTC
.	.	TRBV10-3	TRBJ2-1	CAISEAGNTYNEQFF	TGTGCCATCAGTGAAGCAGGGAATACCTACAATGAGCAGTTCTTC
.	.	TRBV23-1	TRBJ2-4	CASSQSETLLAKNIQYF	TGCGCCAGCAGTCAATCGGAGACCCTTCTAGCCAAAAACATTCAGTACTTC
few	TRBD1	TRBV6-5	TRBJ2-2	CASNYLGQGHTGELFF	TGTGCCAGCAATTACCTTGGACAGGGCCACACCGGGGAGCTGTTTTTT
few	TRBD2	TRBV9	TRBJ2-7	CASSVEGRGSYEQYF	TGTGCCAGCAGCGTAGAGGGGCGGGGGTCCTACGAGCAGTACTTC
.	.	TRBV5-4	TRBJ1-1	CASSLWPLLNTEAFF	TGTGCCAGCAGCTTGTGGCCACTCCTGAACACTGAAGCTTTCTTT
.	.	TRBV7-3	TRBJ2-7	CASSFRGYEQYF	TGTGCCAGCAGCTTCAGGGGCTACGAGCAGTACTTC